The next 21 T cell receptor beta chains were all read from a single sample in a study of cytomegalovirus exposure and HLA in healthy donors. Primers: 60 Vbeta forward and 13 Jbeta reverse. The protocol was immunoSEQ multiplex PCR, while the TCRdb copy is restricted to in-frame clones and leaves out a portion. The table includes 140,000 to 150,000 clones, 80% to 85% detected once. The sample taken for sequencing was PBMCs. The receptor source for this set is a woman aged 25 to 39 in good health and CMV-seronegative.

The chain is built from TRBV18 and TRBJ1-5; tentatively, D is TRBD1 (6 bases). Deletions cut 2 bases from V and 0 bases from J, with 14 bases between. Looked up from germline, CDR1 is KGHSH and CDR2 is LQKENI. The CDR3 runs to 17 residues. The CDR3 DNA reads TGTGCCAGCTCACCATCGGGCAGGGGCTATAGCAATCAGCCCCAGCATTTT. Protein sequence: CASSPSGRGYSNQPQHF.

The chain employs TRBV7-2 and TRBJ2-3; a possible D gene is TRBD1 (6 bases). The germline V and J ends were trimmed by 5 bases and 1 base, with 10 bases remaining between them. Looked up from germline, CDR1 is SGHTA and CDR2 is FQGNSA. The CDR3 loop spans 14 amino acids. CDR3 in amino acids: CASSPWGRTDTQYF. CDR3 coding DNA: TGTGCCAGCAGCCCATGGGGGCGCACAGATACGCAGTATTTT.

This chain connects TRBV28 to TRBJ2-7, with 9 bases identical to TRBD2. V lost 6 bases to trimming and J lost 7 bases; unmatched junction nucleotides: 13. The CDR3 runs to 15 residues. Germline V gene lookup returns CDR1 MDHEN and CDR2 SYDVKM. CDR3 protein: CASRPTGAAGGEQYF. The CDR3 nucleotides read TGTGCCAGCAGGCCTACAGGGGCCGCGGGGGGGGAGCAGTACTTC.

This chain joins TRBV19 and TRBJ2-3; D possibly corresponds to TRBD1 (5 bases). Per the germline V gene, CDR1 is LNHDA and CDR2 is SQIVND (reference sequence). The CDR3 sequence is 13 residues long. Trimming took off 11 bases at V and 5 bases at J, with 17 bases between the two ends. This CDR3 is CAAAQARGDTQYF. In DNA, the CDR3 is TGTGCCGCGGCACAGGCGAGAGGAGATACGCAGTATTTT.

J is TRBJ2-7 and V is TRBV5-1; 9 bases fit TRBD1. Germline CDR1 is SGHRS and CDR2 is YFSETQ. Trimming at V came to 2 bases and at J to 6 bases, leaving 6 bases not matched to a gene. CDR3 length: 14 amino acids. The CDR3 loop is CASSLGQGTGEQYF. The DNA of the CDR3 is TGCGCCAGCAGCTTAGGACAGGGGACGGGCGAGCAGTACTTC.

CDR3 sequence reads: CASSLPSAGGYEQYF. The CDR3 nucleotides are TGTGCCAGCAGCTTACCGTCAGCGGGAGGGTACGAGCAGTACTTC. This chain uses TRBV7-8 with TRBJ2-7; 10 bases are shared with TRBD2. The CDR3 has 15 residues. J lost 4 bases, V lost 2 bases, and 5 bases had no gene match. In germline, CDR1 is SGHVS, CDR2 FQNEAQ.

The genes are TRBV4-1 and TRBJ1-5; TRBD1 aligns across 7 bases. This CDR3 spans 16 amino acids. Unmatched junction bases numbered 9, after V lost 4 bases and J lost 3 bases. Germline CDR1 MGHRA, CDR2 YSYEKL. The CDR3: CASSRNPGQPNQPQHF. CDR3 DNA: TGCGCCAGCAGCCGTAACCCGGGACAGCCCAATCAGCCCCAGCATTTT.

The J gene is TRBJ1-2, the V gene TRBV7-8; TRBD1 agrees at 7 bases. CDR3 length equals 15 residues. Trimming took 5 bases from V and 7 from J; bases not matched to a gene: 13. The germline V gene has CDR1 SGHVS and CDR2 FQNEAQ. CDR3: CASSRGTARGGGYTF. CDR3 nucleotides: TGTGCCAGCAGCCGCGGGACAGCCCGCGGCGGTGGCTACACCTTC.

This chain links TRBV30 with TRBJ1-6; D is perhaps TRBD1 (6 bases). CDR3 length: 13 residues. CDR1 and CDR2 from the germline V gene are GTSNPN and SVGIG (reference sequence). Trimming left V 2 bases short and J 10 bases short, with 12 bases between. CDR3 sequence reads: CAWSYKGGSPLHF. The CDR3 DNA follows: TGTGCCTGGAGTTATAAAGGGGGATCACCCCTCCACTTT.

The rearrangement joins TRBV7-9 to TRBJ1-1; D unresolved. This CDR3 is 15 amino acids long. V was shortened by 1 base and J by 1 base, with 10 bases between the two germline ends. CDR1 and CDR2 from the germline V gene are SEHNR and FQNEAQ (reference sequence). CDR3 protein: CASSLVWRENTEAFF. CDR3 sequence (DNA): TGTGCCAGCAGCTTAGTTTGGAGGGAGAACACTGAAGCTTTCTTT. The variable domain in full, completed from reference TRBV7-9 and TRBJ1-1, reads DTGVSQNPRHKITKRGQNVTFRCDPISEHNRLYWYRQTLGQGPEFLTYFQNEAQLEKSRLLSDRFSAERPKGSFSTLEIQRTEQGDSAMYLCASSLVWRENTEAFFGQGTRLTVV.

J is TRBJ2-3 and V is TRBV5-4; 15 bases match TRBD2. Germline CDR1 is SGHNT and CDR2 is YYREEE (reference sequence). V was pared by 4 bases and J by 5 bases, with 8 bases of the junction left unmatched. The CDR3 runs to 17 residues. The CDR3 DNA follows: TGTGCCAGCAGCGGGGGACTAGCGGGGGGCCCGCAAGATACGCAGTATTTT. This sequence encodes CASSGGLAGGPQDTQYF.

V is TRBV9 and J is TRBJ2-5; TRBD2 matches 9 bases. With the DNA end fitting TRBJ2-7 better, the J assignment may be wrong. The germline CDR1 and CDR2 sequences are SGDLS and YYNGEE. This CDR3 has 14 residues. The CDR3 reads CASSARGGAYEQYF. For the CDR3, the DNA is TGTGCCAGCAGCGCGCGGGGGGGGGCATACGAGCAGTACTTC.

The genes are TRBV30 and TRBJ2-2, with TRBD1 identical over 9 bases. This CDR3 has 14 amino acids. The V and J ends lost 3 bases and 4 bases, in that order; junction bases with no gene match: 3. Germline lookup yields CDR1 GTSNPN and CDR2 SVGIG (reference sequence). The CDR3 region is CAWRQGAVTGELFF. CDR3 DNA: TGTGCCTGGAGACAGGGGGCAGTCACCGGGGAGCTGTTTTTT. Full variable domain (remainder filled in from reference TRBV30 and TRBJ2-2): SQTIHQWPATLVQPVGSPLSLECTVEGTSNPNLYWYRQAAGRGLQLLFYSVGIGQISSEVPQNLSASRPQDRQFILSSKKLLLSDSGFYLCAWRQGAVTGELFFGEGSRLTVL.

This clone was found a few times. The chain recombines TRBV30 with TRBJ1-1; TRBD1 matches 7 bases. V was clipped by 3 bases and J by 6 bases; unmatched bases: 7. Germline CDR1 and CDR2: GTSNPN and SVGIG (reference sequence). This CDR3 comprises 13 residues. DNA for the CDR3: TGTGCCTGGAGCCCGGGACAGATCGCTGAAGCTTTCTTT. It specifies CAWSPGQIAEAFF.

V is TRBV30 and J is TRBJ1-1; D possibly corresponds to TRBD1 (6 bases). Trimming pared 4 bases from V and 3 bases from J, leaving 12 bases between. Germline V gives CDR1 GTSNPN, CDR2 SVGIG (reference sequence). The CDR3 consists of 13 residues. The CDR3 DNA reads as TGTGCCTGGACCAAAGGGGGGGACACTGAAGCTTTCTTT. Protein sequence: CAWTKGGDTEAFF.

This chain uses TRBV29-1 with TRBJ2-2, with 8 bases lining up with TRBD2. The CDR3 has 13 amino acids. Trimming removed 4 bases from V and 6 bases from J; junction bases left unmatched: 4. Germline CDR1 reads SQVTM; CDR2 reads ANQGSEA. CDR3 loop: CSVAGGPSGELFF. CDR3 nucleotides: TGCAGCGTTGCGGGAGGGCCGTCCGGGGAGCTGTTTTTT.

This clone was observed a handful of times. This chain links TRBV30 with TRBJ2-7; 8 bases map to TRBD2. The CDR3 runs to 14 residues. The germline V gene has CDR1 GTSNPN and CDR2 SVGIG (reference sequence). J lost 3 bases, V lost 3 bases, and 7 bases had no gene match. DNA for the CDR3: TGTGCCTGGAGCGACGAGCGGGAGTACTACGAGCAGTACTTC. It translates to CAWSDEREYYEQYF.

The chain is built from TRBV7-3 and TRBJ1-2, with TRBD1 matching over 7 bases. V shed 5 bases and J 8 bases; nucleotides not matched to a gene: 8. The CDR3 loop spans 13 amino acids. Per germline, CDR1 SGHTA and CDR2 FQGTGA. This CDR3 is CASSLQGGGGYTF. The CDR3 DNA reads as TGTGCCAGCAGCCTCCAGGGGGGAGGCGGCTACACCTTC.

J is TRBJ2-6 and V is TRBV27, with no clear D. Germline V gene sequence: CDR1 MNHEY, CDR2 SMNVEV (reference sequence). The V and J ends lost 7 bases and 0 bases respectively, with 7 bases between them. This CDR3 region has 14 residues. This CDR3 is CASTRHSGANVLTF. The CDR3, as DNA: TGTGCCAGCACCCGACACTCTGGGGCCAACGTCCTGACTTTC.

This clone turned up a few times. V gene TRBV4-1 combines with J gene TRBJ2-3, with no clear D. The germline gives CDR1 MGHRA, CDR2 YSYEKL. The CDR3 has 14 residues. With 2 bases removed from V and 1 base from J, the gap between germline ends came to 7 bases. The CDR3 nucleotides read TGCGCCAGCAGCCAACGCGTGGGCACAGATACGCAGTATTTT. The encoded protein is CASSQRVGTDTQYF.

The J gene is TRBJ1-3, the V gene TRBV30; 9 nucleotides match TRBD1. Unmatched junction bases numbered 15, after V lost 1 base and J lost 5 bases. The CDR3 spans 18 residues. The germline V gene has CDR1 GTSNPN and CDR2 SVGIG (reference sequence). CDR3 sequence reads: CAWSGGTGYFVPRNTIYF. For the CDR3, the DNA is TGTGCCTGGAGTGGAGGGACAGGGTATTTTGTCCCCCGAAACACCATATATTTT.